This TCR beta chain appears in the sequencing data of a study of blood T cell repertoires in COVID-19. Study-level background: Both acute and convalescent COVID-19 samples were obtained from the United States, Italy and Spain.

Libraries were prepared by immunoSEQ multiplex PCR; TCRdb keeps only in-frame clonotypes and omits some of them. The sample has 150,000 to 200,000 clones, roughly 86% seen once. Looked up from germline, CDR1 is SGDLS and CDR2 is YYNGEE. The CDR3 runs 21 residues. Points on this clone: One junction end does not reproduce the germline sequence, and a read error may be involved.

Sequenced input: peripheral blood. This chain connects TRBV9 to TRBJ2-1; 16 nucleotides match TRBD2. The receptor's source is a middle-aged man with active or convalescent COVID-19. CDR3 protein: CASSVADHFYGTSGGADEQFF. The CDR3, as DNA: TGTGCCAGCAGCGTAGCAGACCATTTTTACGGGACTAGCGGGGGGGCGGATGAACAGTTCTTC.